This T cell receptor beta chain was sequenced during a study of blood T cell repertoires in COVID-19. As for the study in general: There were acute and convalescent COVID-19 samples, and they came from the United States, Italy and Spain.

Patients in Seattle were enrolled during active infection, then followed longitudinally. The CDR3 contains 12 residues. With 9 bases removed from V and 8 bases from J, the gap between germline ends came to 14 bases. Looked up from germline, CDR1 is SNHLY and CDR2 is FYNNEI. In the authors' workflow: Estimates of nucleated cell counts were drawn from the amplification of reference gene primers. Assay: immunoSEQ multiplex PCR; the TCRdb copy retains only in-frame clones and omits some. V, J and clone size were drawn from that table, and D and trimming were deduced from the DNA. Among about 29,000 clones listed, 70% to 90% were seen once.

The TCR was taken from a woman of 80 years or more with COVID-19, enrolled during active disease. Specimen: peripheral blood. The J gene is TRBJ1-3, the V gene TRBV2; D uncertain. The CDR3 protein is CARGSNADTIYF. CDR3 sequence (DNA): TGTGCCAGAGGGAGTAATGCGGACACCATATATTTT.